This entry concerns a single T cell receptor beta chain. Its target is unknown. This entry belongs to a study of CD8 T cells in Susac syndrome. RNA totalling about 0.5 to 1 ug underwent reverse transcription with random hexamers. TCR beta CDR3 was amplified by immunoSEQ covering 54 Vbeta and 13 Jbeta. TCRdb re-analysed the immunoSEQ multiplex PCR reads in MiXCR, keeping a single row per CDR3 protein. The repertoire holds fewer than 200,000 distinct CDR3 sequences, approximately 93% seen once, with 0.1% in the top ten. Study-wide results and caveats: TCR sequencing and HLA analysis covered a relatively small number of individuals.

The CDR3 length is 14 residues. Trimming shortened V by 5 bases and J by 10 bases, and 15 bases separated the two germline ends. Controls were age- and sex-matched healthy donors. Sequenced input: CD4+ T cells from PBMCs. The V and J genes are TRBV12-3 or TRBV12-4 and TRBJ1-6, with D uncertain. This TCR was sampled from a human donor in good health. The CDR3 loop is CASSDNLPESPLHF. As DNA, the CDR3 is TGTGCCAGCAGTGACAACCTGCCAGAATCACCCCTCCACTTT.